Below, 32 T cell receptor beta chains from the same sample are listed, as sequenced in a study of beta chain features in type 1 diabetes. Every isolated RNA sample was fully reverse transcribed, so sequencing captured expressed TCRB transcripts. Sequencing was performed with immunoSEQ multiplex PCR; in TCRdb, only in-frame clones are kept and a portion is missing. The repertoire holds around 250,000 clones, with less than 15% as singletons. The sample consisted of naive CD4+ T cells from blood. The receptor source for this set is a middle-aged woman in good health.

This chain connects TRBV6-4 to TRBJ2-2; 10 bases are a match to TRBD2. The germline gives CDR1 MRHNA, CDR2 SNTAGT. The trim removed 0 bases at V and 6 bases at J, leaving 7 bases unmatched. There are 17 residues in the CDR3. DNA of the CDR3: TGTGCCAGCAGTGACTCTGGGCTAGCGGGGGTTTCCGGGGAGCTGTTTTTT. Residues: CASSDSGLAGVSGELFF.

This clone was seen a handful of times. The chain couples TRBV19 to TRBJ1-2, with TRBD1 identical over 7 bases. The CDR3 covers 14 residues. The V gene's germline CDR1 is LNHDA and CDR2 SQIVND (reference sequence). V was pared by 7 bases and J by 4 bases, with 9 bases of the junction left unmatched. This chain's CDR3 is CASIQGQRLYGYTF. CDR3 nucleotides: TGTGCCAGTATCCAGGGACAGCGACTCTATGGCTACACCTTC.

The chain has TRBV7-2 and TRBJ2-1, with D uncertain. Germline loops: CDR1 SGHTA, CDR2 FQGNSA. The V end was cut by 2 bases, the J end by 3 bases, with 11 bases between. The CDR3 length is 15 residues. The CDR3 reads CASSLQSPNYNEQFF. The CDR3 coding sequence is TGTGCCAGCAGCTTACAAAGCCCTAACTACAATGAGCAGTTCTTC.

The J gene is TRBJ2-2, the V gene TRBV19, with D tentatively TRBD1 (6 bases). Trimming stripped 6 bases from V and 3 bases from J, with 14 bases between. The length of the CDR3 is 15 residues. Germline CDR1 and CDR2: LNHDA and SQIVND (reference sequence). The CDR3 here is CASRSGTGYTGELFF. The DNA of the CDR3 is TGTGCCAGTAGGTCCGGCACAGGGTACACCGGGGAGCTGTTTTTT.

This clone was seen more than once but under ten times. The V and J genes are TRBV7-9 and TRBJ2-3; tentative D call: TRBD2 (7 bases). V was trimmed by 4 bases and J by 4 bases, leaving 15 bases between them. This CDR3 has 15 residues. The germline CDR1 and CDR2 sequences are SEHNR and FQNEAQ (reference sequence). CDR3 residues: CASSSGGQWADTQYF. The CDR3 DNA reads TGTGCCAGCAGCTCGGGGGGCCAATGGGCAGATACGCAGTATTTT.

This clone has only a few counts. The gene calls are TRBV2 and TRBJ2-7; 9 nucleotides align to TRBD1. J was trimmed by 1 base and V by 3 bases; bases with no gene match: 7. The CDR3 is 16 residues long. Germline CDR1 and CDR2: SNHLY and FYNNEI. This CDR3 is CASSDYTDRGSYEQYF. CDR3 in DNA: TGTGCCAGCAGTGACTACACGGACAGGGGTTCCTACGAGCAGTACTTC.

Only a few counts were recorded for this clone. This chain joins TRBV6-4 and TRBJ1-1; TRBD1 might be the D (5 bases). V dropped 4 bases and J dropped 2 bases, with 14 bases sitting between them. The CDR3 spans 15 residues. Germline V gene sequence: CDR1 MRHNA, CDR2 SNTAGT. The CDR3 is CASSGDGGINTEAFF. CDR3 sequence (DNA): TGTGCCAGCAGTGGTGACGGGGGGATTAACACTGAAGCTTTCTTT.

This rearrangement joins TRBV12-5 to TRBJ2-2, with D possibly matching TRBD1 (5 bases). Trimming removed 9 bases from V and 5 bases from J, with 13 bases in between. The CDR3 is 13 amino acids. Germline loops: CDR1 LGHNT, CDR2 FRNRAP. CDR3 amino acids: CASSGYRTGELFF. The CDR3 nucleotides read TGTGCTAGCTCAGGGTATCGGACCGGGGAGCTGTTTTTT.

The V gene is TRBV5-1, the J gene TRBJ1-2; D uncertain. The germline V gene has CDR1 SGHRS and CDR2 YFSETQ. V dropped 0 bases and J dropped 3 bases, with 12 bases sitting between them. This CDR3 comprises 15 residues. In DNA form, the CDR3 reads TGCGCCAGCAGCTTGGCGCCAGATACCCACTATGGCTACACCTTC. Translating it yields CASSLAPDTHYGYTF.

The V gene is TRBV2, the J gene TRBJ2-2; D gene ambiguous. This CDR3 comprises 14 residues. V lost 6 bases and J 6 bases, leaving 14 bases between the germline ends. Germline V gives CDR1 SNHLY, CDR2 FYNNEI. CDR3 sequence reads: CASSARAIAGELFF. CDR3 DNA: TGTGCCAGCAGCGCCCGTGCGATTGCCGGGGAGCTGTTTTTT.

The chain combines TRBV7-2 with TRBJ2-1; D is perhaps TRBD2 (6 bases). The ends were cut back, 0 bases at V and 0 bases at J, with 9 bases in the middle. Germline-derived CDR1 and CDR2 are SGHTA and FQGNSA. The CDR3 extends over 16 amino acids. This CDR3 is CASSLASGSSYNEQFF. The CDR3 DNA sequence: TGTGCCAGCAGCTTAGCTAGCGGAAGCTCCTACAATGAGCAGTTCTTC. The full variable domain, its missing parts supplied by reference TRBV7-2 and TRBJ2-1, is GAGVSQSPSNKVTEKGKDVELRCDPISGHTALYWYRQSLGQGLEFLIYFQGNSAPDKSGLPSDRFSAERTGGSVSTLTIQRTQQEDSAVYLCASSLASGSSYNEQFFGPGTRLTVL.

The chain uses TRBV7-8 and TRBJ1-5, with TRBD1 matching 7 bases. Germline V gene data show CDR1 as SGHVS and CDR2 as FQNEAQ. The CDR3 loop spans 16 amino acids. V was pared by 1 base and J by 7 bases, with 10 bases of the junction left unmatched. The CDR3 loop is CASSLDGRGDGQPQHF. Here the CDR3 DNA reads TGTGCCAGCAGCTTAGACGGCAGGGGGGATGGACAGCCCCAGCATTTT.

V gene TRBV5-1 combines with J gene TRBJ1-4; TRBD1 aligns across 11 bases. This CDR3 contains 15 residues. The V gene end was trimmed by 7 bases and the J gene end by 2 bases; junction bases not matched to a gene: 4. CDR1 is SGHRS, CDR2 YFSETQ, per germline. Here the CDR3 DNA reads TGCGCCAGCGGTGGACAGGGGGCGACTAATGAAAAACTGTTTTTT. It translates to CASGGQGATNEKLFF.

This clone was observed a handful of times. V usage is TRBV5-1 and J usage is TRBJ2-3; maybe TRBD2 (5 bases). This CDR3 comprises 15 residues. Germline loops: CDR1 SGHRS, CDR2 YFSETQ. V dropped 2 bases and J dropped 8 bases, with 18 bases sitting between them. In nucleotides, the CDR3 is TGCGCCAGCAGCTTTTCCCCCGGAAAGGAGGCTACGCAGTATTTT. It translates to CASSFSPGKEATQYF. The full variable domain, its missing parts supplied by reference TRBV5-1 and TRBJ2-3, is KAGVTQTPRYLIKTRGQQVTLSCSPISGHRSVSWYQQTPGQGLQFLFEYFSETQRNKGNFPGRFSGRQFSNSRSEMNVSTLELGDSALYLCASSFSPGKEATQYFGPGTRLTVL.

This clone was seen a few times. This chain connects TRBV7-9 to TRBJ1-1; TRBD1 matches at 9 bases. V shed 6 bases, J shed 6 bases, and the junction held 5 bases outside the gene matches. Germline lookup yields CDR1 SEHNR and CDR2 FQNEAQ (reference sequence). This CDR3 comprises 13 residues. The CDR3 nucleotides read TGTGCCAGCAGACCCAGGACAGGGGCTGAAGCTTTCTTT. The encoded protein is CASRPRTGAEAFF.

This clone was found a few times. The chain is built from TRBV5-1 and TRBJ2-7; 11 bases match TRBD1. The germline V gene encodes CDR1 SGHRS and CDR2 YFSETQ. J gave up 7 bases and V 0 bases, and 6 bases lay outside the gene matches. This CDR3 comprises 15 residues. The CDR3 spells CASSLVGQGAREQYF. In nucleotides, the CDR3 is TGCGCCAGCAGCTTGGTAGGACAGGGGGCGCGTGAGCAGTACTTC.

This clone was seen a few times. The CDR3 DNA is TGTGCCAGCAGCCCCTCACAGGGGTTACTTAATTCACCCCTCCACTTT. Amino acids: CASSPSQGLLNSPLHF. The chain links TRBV7-2 to TRBJ1-6; TRBD1 matches 7 bases. The CDR3 totals 16 residues. Germline V gene lookup returns CDR1 SGHTA and CDR2 FQGNSA. The J segment lost 6 bases and the V segment lost 5 bases, leaving 10 bases of the junction unmatched.

The CDR3 protein is CASSSVTGFSGNTIYF. The CDR3 DNA reads as TGTGCCAGCAGCTCCGTTACAGGGTTCTCTGGAAACACCATATATTTT. This chain joins TRBV11-2 and TRBJ1-3; weak D call: TRBD1 (6 bases). Trimming shortened V by 4 bases and J by 0 bases, and 13 bases separated the two germline ends. Germline V CDR1 and CDR2: SGHAT, FQNNGV. This CDR3 region has 16 residues.

This clone was counted between two and nine times. The chain uses TRBV5-1 and TRBJ1-4, with TRBD1 matching 8 bases. The V gene end was trimmed by 4 bases and the J gene end by 8 bases; junction bases not matched to a gene: 7. CDR3 length equals 14 residues. Looked up from germline, CDR1 is SGHRS and CDR2 is YFSETQ. Here the CDR3 DNA reads TGCGCCAGCAGCCTAGGACAGGGTCCGGAAAAACTGTTTTTT. This translates into CASSLGQGPEKLFF.

This chain connects TRBV6-5 to TRBJ1-2; D uncertain. Germline CDR1 and CDR2: MNHEY and SVGAGI. The germline V and J ends were trimmed by 6 bases and 0 bases, with 8 bases remaining between them. The CDR3 loop spans 13 amino acids. The CDR3: CASSQSTNYGYTF. DNA for the CDR3: TGTGCCAGCAGCCAATCTACTAACTATGGCTACACCTTC.

This clone was observed a few times. This rearrangement joins TRBV4-1 to TRBJ2-2; the D gene is possibly TRBD2 (5 bases). The CDR3 is made up of 17 amino acids. Trimming took 0 bases from V and 5 from J, leaving 16 bases between them. Germline V gives CDR1 MGHRA, CDR2 YSYEKL. CDR3: CASSQERSAGETGELFF. CDR3 sequence (DNA): TGCGCCAGCAGCCAAGAACGGTCGGCCGGGGAAACCGGGGAGCTGTTTTTT.

This clone was counted ten times or more. CDR3 region: CASSPTGSSTEAFF. CDR3 bases: TGTGCCAGCTCACCAACAGGGTCGAGCACTGAAGCTTTCTTT. The chain couples TRBV18 to TRBJ1-1; possibly TRBD1 for D (6 bases). This CDR3 has 14 residues. Germline CDR1 is KGHSH and CDR2 is LQKENI. Between the trimmed V and J ends, which lost 2 bases and 4 bases, there was a span of 11 bases.

The gene calls are TRBV7-2 and TRBJ2-5; 9 bases agree with TRBD2. Germline V gives CDR1 SGHTA, CDR2 FQGNSA. The junction had 9 bases not matched to a gene; V was cut back by 1 base and J by 6 bases. CDR3 length: 16 amino acids. CDR3 amino acids: CASSLVGRGGVKTQYF. CDR3 nucleotide sequence: TGTGCCAGCAGCTTAGTAGGGCGGGGGGGCGTGAAGACCCAGTACTTC.

The chain uses TRBV29-1 and TRBJ2-1; perhaps TRBD2 as D (5 bases). CDR1 is SQVTM and CDR2 is ANQGSEA in the germline V gene. The CDR3 has 13 amino acids. Trimming took 6 bases from V and 2 from J, leaving 11 bases between them. CDR3 DNA sequence: TGCAGCGTGAGTCGGGATACCTACAATGAGCAGTTCTTC. Its protein product is CSVSRDTYNEQFF.

CDR3 DNA sequence: TGTGCCAGCTCACCACTTATCAGCGGGGTCTCCTACAATGAGCAGTTCTTC. The encoded protein is CASSPLISGVSYNEQFF. V gene TRBV18 combines with J gene TRBJ2-1, with TRBD2 matching over 7 bases. V was clipped by 1 base and J by 0 bases; unmatched bases: 6. Germline-derived CDR1 and CDR2 are KGHSH and LQKENI. The CDR3 is 17 amino acids.

This chain joins TRBV20-1 and TRBJ2-7; 7 nucleotides agree with TRBD1. CDR3 length equals 11 residues. Per the germline V gene, CDR1 is DFQATT and CDR2 is SNEGSKA (reference sequence). Trimming cost V 6 bases and J 6 bases; bases outside gene matches: 5. The CDR3 DNA is TGCAGTGCCCGCAACAGGGGCGAGCAGTACTTC. Protein: CSARNRGEQYF.

This clone showed up just a few times. The rearrangement links TRBV4-3 to TRBJ2-2; no definite D call. V was shortened by 0 bases and J by 3 bases, with 20 bases between the two germline ends. Germline V gives CDR1 LGHNA, CDR2 YSLEER. The CDR3 extends over 19 amino acids. Written as DNA, the CDR3 is TGCGCCAGCAGCCAAGAAGGCGGATTCCCCCCACCCCACACCGGGGAGCTGTTTTTT. Translation gives CASSQEGGFPPPHTGELFF.

This chain links TRBV5-6 with TRBJ2-7; the match to TRBD1 covers 9 bases. V was clipped by 3 bases and J by 5 bases; unmatched bases: 12. CDR3 length equals 16 residues. Germline CDR1 is SGHDT and CDR2 is YYEEEE. CDR3: CASSSGWTGVLNEQYF. CDR3 DNA sequence: TGTGCCAGCAGCTCTGGGTGGACAGGGGTGCTAAACGAGCAGTACTTC.

The genes are TRBV5-1 and TRBJ2-7; TRBD1 matches at 7 bases. The V gene end was trimmed by 3 bases and the J gene end by 2 bases; junction bases not matched to a gene: 8. From germline, CDR1 is SGHRS and CDR2 YFSETQ. The CDR3 loop spans 15 amino acids. CDR3 sequence reads: CASSSYRGSPYEQYF. The CDR3 DNA reads as TGCGCCAGCAGCTCTTACAGGGGTTCCCCCTACGAGCAGTACTTC.

This chain joins TRBV7-6 and TRBJ2-1, with 14 bases identical to TRBD2. V lost 3 bases to trimming and J lost 8 bases; unmatched junction nucleotides: 9. From germline, CDR1 is SGHVS and CDR2 FNYEAQ. This CDR3 contains 17 residues. The CDR3 DNA sequence: TGTGCCAGCAGCTTTCGACTAGCGGGGGGGCCGGGGTATGAGCAGTTCTTC. Its translation: CASSFRLAGGPGYEQFF.

This chain joins TRBV5-1 and TRBJ2-7; TRBD2 is a possible D gene (6 bases). Trimming removed 0 bases at V and 2 bases at J, with 12 bases between. The germline V gene encodes CDR1 SGHRS and CDR2 YFSETQ. The CDR3 totals 15 residues. CDR3 nucleotides: TGCGCCAGCAGCTTGGGAGCGGGTTTAGCCTACGAGCAGTACTTC. It translates to CASSLGAGLAYEQYF.

This clone has ten or more counts. V is TRBV13 and J is TRBJ1-2, with 7 bases matching TRBD1. The germline V gene has CDR1 PRHDT and CDR2 FYEKMQ (reference sequence). CDR3 length: 12 residues. V was clipped by 4 bases and J by 7 bases; unmatched bases: 3. The CDR3 sequence: CASSWTGSGYTF. As DNA, the CDR3 is TGTGCCAGCAGCTGGACAGGCTCTGGCTACACCTTC.